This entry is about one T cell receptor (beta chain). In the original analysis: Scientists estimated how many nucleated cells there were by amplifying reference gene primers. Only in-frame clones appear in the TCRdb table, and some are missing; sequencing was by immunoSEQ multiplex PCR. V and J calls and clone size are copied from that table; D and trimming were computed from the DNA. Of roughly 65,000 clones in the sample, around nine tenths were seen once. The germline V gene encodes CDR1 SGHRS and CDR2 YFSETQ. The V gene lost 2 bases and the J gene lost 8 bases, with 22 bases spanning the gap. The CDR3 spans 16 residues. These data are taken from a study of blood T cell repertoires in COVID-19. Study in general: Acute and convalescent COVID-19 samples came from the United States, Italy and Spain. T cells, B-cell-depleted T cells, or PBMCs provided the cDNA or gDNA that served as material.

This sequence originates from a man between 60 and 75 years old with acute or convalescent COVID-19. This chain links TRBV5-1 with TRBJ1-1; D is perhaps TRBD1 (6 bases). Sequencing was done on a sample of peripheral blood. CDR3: CASSFQGTSPPGEAFF. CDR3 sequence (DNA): TGCGCCAGCAGCTTTCAGGGGACCTCCCCTCCGGGGGAAGCTTTCTTT.